These T cell receptor beta chains were read from a single sample in a study of glioma-infiltrating T cells. MiXCR was run by TCRdb on the multiplex PCR reads, yielding one entry per CDR3 protein. The sample contains 150,000 to 200,000 distinct CDR3 sequences, over 25% of which appear only once. The sequenced material came from glioma tissue, nonneoplastic brain tissue, or PBMCs (not recorded which). The receptors shown here come from a human donor with low-grade glioma or glioblastoma, undergoing nonglioma brain surgery, or in good health (not recorded which). CDR3s include the opening cysteine and the closing phenylalanine or tryptophan. Fields, in order: clone size, J gene, D gene, V gene, CDR3 DNA, CDR3 protein. The D gene is left open where the match is weak. Size is stated for part of the rows, as once, few or many counts, or as a class when the clone is expanded.

size: few
J: TRBJ1-6
D: .
V: TRBV4-1
DNA: TGCGCCAGCAGCCAAGATAGCCCCAGAGATTTTGACTATAATTCACCCCTCCACTTT
CDR3: CASSQDSPRDFDYNSPLHF

size: many
J: TRBJ2-4
D: TRBD2
V: TRBV2
DNA: TGTGCCAGCAGGGACCCCGGACTAGCCGGATCCAAAAACATTCAGTACTTC
CDR3: CASRDPGLAGSKNIQYF

size: .
J: TRBJ2-1
D: TRBD2
V: TRBV12-3/TRBV12-4
DNA: TGTGCCAGCAGTTGGCTAGCGGGAGTGGAAAATGAGCAGTTCTTC
CDR3: CASSWLAGVENEQFF

size: many
J: TRBJ1-1
D: TRBD1
V: TRBV27
DNA: TGTGCCAGCAGTCCCGGGGGGGGACAGACTTTGAACACTGAAGCTTTCTTT
CDR3: CASSPGGGQTLNTEAFF

size: .
J: TRBJ2-7
D: TRBD1
V: TRBV10-3
DNA: TGTGCCATCAGGATGGACAGGGACTACGAGCAGTACTTC
CDR3: CAIRMDRDYEQYF

size: .
J: TRBJ2-3
D: TRBD1
V: TRBV6-1
DNA: TGTGCCAGCAGTGACCCCCTTGGGGGACAGGGGACAGATACGCAGTATTTT
CDR3: CASSDPLGGQGTDTQYF

size: .
J: TRBJ2-5
D: .
V: TRBV5-1
DNA: TGCGCCAGCACCTTGCCCGGGGGAGGAGAGACCCAGTACTTC
CDR3: CASTLPGGGETQYF

size: many
J: TRBJ1-1
D: .
V: TRBV20-1
DNA: TGCAGTGCTAAAGAAAGCCCCTCGAACACTGAAGCTTTCTTT
CDR3: CSAKESPSNTEAFF

size: many
J: TRBJ2-3
D: .
V: TRBV9
DNA: TGTGCCAGCAGCGTAGGGTCCGTCGGGGCAGATACGCAGTATTTT
CDR3: CASSVGSVGADTQYF

size: .
J: TRBJ1-1
D: .
V: TRBV6-1
DNA: TGTGCCAGCAGTGTAGGACTCAGGGAAGCTTTCTTT
CDR3: CASSVGLREAFF

size: .
J: TRBJ1-3
D: .
V: TRBV9
DNA: TGTGCCAGCAGCGCGCAGGGAACTGGAAACACCATATATTTT
CDR3: CASSAQGTGNTIYF

size: .
J: TRBJ2-5
D: TRBD2
V: TRBV29-1
DNA: TGCAGCCCATCTAGCGGGAGGGTAGGAGAGACCCAGTACTTC
CDR3: CSPSSGRVGETQYF

size: few
J: TRBJ2-7
D: TRBD1
V: TRBV5-1
DNA: TGCGCCAGCAGCTTGGCAGGGACAGTCTCCTACGAGCAGTACTTC
CDR3: CASSLAGTVSYEQYF

size: .
J: TRBJ2-2
D: TRBD2
V: TRBV7-2
DNA: TGTGCCAGCAGCCGTACTAGCGGGAGGACCAACACCGGGGAGCTGTTTTTT
CDR3: CASSRTSGRTNTGELFF

size: many
J: TRBJ2-7
D: TRBD2
V: TRBV5-4
DNA: TGTGCCAGCAGCTTGCCCTATATGGGACTAGCGGGCTACGAGCAGTACTTC
CDR3: CASSLPYMGLAGYEQYF

size: .
J: TRBJ2-7
D: .
V: TRBV5-6
DNA: TGTGCCAGCAGCCAAGGCCAGGGTCTCCGAGAGCAGTACTTC
CDR3: CASSQGQGLREQYF

size: many
J: TRBJ2-5
D: .
V: TRBV4-2
DNA: TGTGCCAGCAGCCAAGGTCGAATAAGGGATGAGACCCAGTACTTC
CDR3: CASSQGRIRDETQYF

size: .
J: TRBJ2-7
D: .
V: TRBV29-1
DNA: TGCAGCGTTGACAGGGCGTCCCACGAGCAGTACTTC
CDR3: CSVDRASHEQYF

size: few
J: TRBJ2-1
D: TRBD2
V: TRBV4-1
DNA: TGCGCCAGCAGCCAAGGAGGGTGGCTAGCGGGAGAAGAGCAGTTCTTC
CDR3: CASSQGGWLAGEEQFF

size: many
J: TRBJ1-1
D: .
V: TRBV12-3/TRBV12-4
DNA: TGTGCCAGCAGTTTGGTCGAGGGCACTGAAGCTTTCTTT
CDR3: CASSLVEGTEAFF

size: many
J: TRBJ1-2
D: TRBD1
V: TRBV20-1
DNA: TGCAGTGCTAGCGTGACAGGGTACTATGGCTACACCTTC
CDR3: CSASVTGYYGYTF

size: once
J: TRBJ1-2
D: .
V: TRBV15
DNA: TGTGCCACCACTTCGAACAGCGTCTATGGCTACACCTTC
CDR3: CATTSNSVYGYTF

size: many
J: TRBJ2-7
D: .
V: TRBV20-1
DNA: TGCAGTGCTAGAGACGGATTCTACGAGCAGTACTTC
CDR3: CSARDGFYEQYF

size: once
J: TRBJ1-1
D: .
V: TRBV9
DNA: TGTGCCAGCAGCCTAGGGGGAAACACTGAAGCTATCTTT
CDR3: CASSLGGNTEAIF

size: .
J: TRBJ2-6
D: .
V: TRBV5-1
DNA: TGCGCCAGCACCCCCGCAGGGTCAGGGGCCAACGTCCTGACTTTC
CDR3: CASTPAGSGANVLTF

size: many
J: TRBJ1-1
D: TRBD1
V: TRBV7-2
DNA: TGTGCCAGCAGCCCTACCCGACAGGGTCTAACTGAAGCTTTCTTT
CDR3: CASSPTRQGLTEAFF

size: few
J: TRBJ2-7
D: .
V: TRBV29-1
DNA: TGCAGCGTTGAACACAGCAGCTCCTACGAGCAGTACTTC
CDR3: CSVEHSSSYEQYF

size: many
J: TRBJ2-7
D: .
V: TRBV28
DNA: TGTGCCAGCAGTCCCCCCCCGGGGGTTACCTACGAGCAGTACTTC
CDR3: CASSPPPGVTYEQYF

size: few
J: TRBJ2-5
D: .
V: TRBV29-1
DNA: TGCAGCGTTGTTCCGGGGCCCACCTTGGGAGAGACCCAGTACTTC
CDR3: CSVVPGPTLGETQYF

size: .
J: TRBJ2-3
D: .
V: TRBV30
DNA: TGTGCCTGGTTACGGGGATTCACAGATACGCAGTATTTT
CDR3: CAWLRGFTDTQYF

size: many
J: TRBJ1-1
D: .
V: TRBV28
DNA: TGTGCCAGCAGTTTGTTCATGGGGAACACTGAAGCTTTCTTT
CDR3: CASSLFMGNTEAFF

size: .
J: TRBJ1-1
D: .
V: TRBV4-1
DNA: TGCGCCAGCAGCCAAGTCTGGGTGGGGGAATTGCTCACTGAAGCTTTCTTT
CDR3: CASSQVWVGELLTEAFF

size: many
J: TRBJ2-3
D: TRBD2
V: TRBV20-1
DNA: TGCAGTGCTAGACAGGGAGGGGCAGATACGCAGTATTTT
CDR3: CSARQGGADTQYF

size: .
J: TRBJ1-3
D: .
V: TRBV7-9
DNA: TGTGCCAGCAGCCCGTGTACGGACTCTGGAAACACCATATATTTT
CDR3: CASSPCTDSGNTIYF

size: .
J: TRBJ1-1
D: .
V: TRBV6-1
DNA: TGTGCCAGCAACACCACAGGTATAAACACTGAAGCTTTCTTT
CDR3: CASNTTGINTEAFF

size: .
J: TRBJ2-7
D: .
V: TRBV14
DNA: TGTGCCAGCAGACAAGATAGGCGGGTGGAGTACTTC
CDR3: CASRQDRRVEYF

size: many
J: TRBJ2-7
D: TRBD2
V: TRBV20-1
DNA: TGCAGTGCTAGCAGCGGGGTAGACGAGCAGTACTTC
CDR3: CSASSGVDEQYF

size: many
J: TRBJ2-3
D: TRBD2
V: TRBV7-8
DNA: TGTGCCAGCAGCTTAGGCTCTAGCGGGAGGGATACGCAGTATTTT
CDR3: CASSLGSSGRDTQYF

size: .
J: TRBJ2-6
D: TRBD1
V: TRBV6-1
DNA: TGTGCCAGCAAAAACAGGGGGGAAGCTGCGGCCAACGTCCTTACTTTC
CDR3: CASKNRGEAAANVLTF

size: many
J: TRBJ2-7
D: TRBD2
V: TRBV20-1
DNA: TGCAGTGCAAGGGATCCGGGGACTAGGAGGTACGAGCAGTACTTC
CDR3: CSARDPGTRRYEQYF

size: .
J: TRBJ2-1
D: TRBD2
V: TRBV29-1
DNA: TGCAGCATAACCGGGACTAGCGGGAGTCACTCCTACAATGAGCAGTTCTTC
CDR3: CSITGTSGSHSYNEQFF

size: many
J: TRBJ2-7
D: .
V: TRBV15
DNA: TGTGCCACCAGCGACGGGTTGGGCTCCTACGAGCAGTACTTC
CDR3: CATSDGLGSYEQYF

size: many
J: TRBJ2-1
D: TRBD2
V: TRBV12-3/TRBV12-4
DNA: TGTGCCAGCCTAGCGGTCACCTACAATGAGCAGTTCTTC
CDR3: CASLAVTYNEQFF

size: many
J: TRBJ2-7
D: TRBD1
V: TRBV20-1
DNA: TGCAGTGCTACCGCAGGGCAGGGGGTTCCCGAGCAGTACTTC
CDR3: CSATAGQGVPEQYF

size: .
J: TRBJ1-3
D: TRBD1
V: TRBV28
DNA: TGTGCCAGCATTTCAGGGGGCTCTGGAAACACCATATATTTT
CDR3: CASISGGSGNTIYF

size: .
J: TRBJ2-1
D: TRBD2
V: TRBV7-3
DNA: TGTGCCAGCAGCCTCCAACTAGCGGGTGAGCAGTTCTTC
CDR3: CASSLQLAGEQFF

size: many
J: TRBJ1-4
D: .
V: TRBV20-1
DNA: TGCAGTGCTAGAGATCGTGAAAAACTGTTTTTT
CDR3: CSARDREKLFF

size: many
J: TRBJ2-3
D: .
V: TRBV28
DNA: TGTGCCAGCAGTTCGTCCACAACAGGGCCAGATACGCAGTATTTT
CDR3: CASSSSTTGPDTQYF

size: .
J: TRBJ2-1
D: .
V: TRBV19
DNA: TGTGCCAGTAGTATAGGTCACAAGCGGGCATCCTACAATGAGCAGTTCTTC
CDR3: CASSIGHKRASYNEQFF